Included here is one T cell receptor (beta chain) sequence, with context. Its specificity is not known. A single record per CDR3 protein comes from TCRdb applying MiXCR to the reads. The data show approximately 730,000 distinct CDR3 sequences, 25% to 35% seen once. These data are taken from a study of T cell repertoires in cytomegalovirus infection. Study-level information: Epitope selection comprised recently identified HLA-C-restricted CMV epitopes and well-studied HLA-B-restricted CMV epitopes. Both CMV infection and a matching HLA type were indicated by public TCR beta signatures.

CDR3 size: 15 residues. CDR1 SGHDT and CDR2 YYEEEE come from the germline V gene. V was cut by 4 bases and J by 5 bases, with 19 bases left in between. The rearrangement links TRBV5-6 to TRBJ2-7; D not resolved. The clonotype comes from a human donor in good health (CMV status not recorded). Some clones in this sample may be carry-over from other donors' samples. The specimen was cultured CD8+ T cells from PBMCs, collected from culture after CMV antigen stimulation. CDR3 sequence reads: CASSRSSRRVDEQYV. DNA of the CDR3: TGTGCCAGCAGCCGCTCGAGCAGGCGCGTCGACGAGCAGTACGTC.